These 14 T cell receptor beta chains share one sample of origin, sequenced in a study of CD4+ T cells in melanoma. TCRdb's table, derived via immunoSEQ multiplex PCR, lists solely in-frame clones and lacks some. Of roughly 54,000 clones in the sample, nearly 90% were seen once. Specimen: peripheral blood. These receptors originate from a human donor with melanoma.

This chain joins TRBV19 and TRBJ1-2, with 9 bases matching TRBD1. Germline V gene lookup returns CDR1 LNHDA and CDR2 SQIVND (reference sequence). Losses at the gene ends were 6 bases for V and 8 bases for J; bases not matched to a gene: 10. The CDR3 has 14 amino acids. The CDR3 spells CASRPGQGSYGYTF. The CDR3 DNA reads as TGTGCCAGTAGACCGGGACAGGGTAGTTACGGCTACACCTTC.

The chain employs TRBV5-1 and TRBJ1-2; TRBD1 matches at 7 bases. Germline values: CDR1 SGHRS, CDR2 YFSETQ. This CDR3 region has 20 residues. V was clipped by 0 bases and J by 0 bases; unmatched bases: 17. CDR3 nucleotides: TGCGCCAGCAGCTTGGGCTCAGGGGGGGGACAGTCACCTTCTAACTATGGCTACACCTTC. Protein product: CASSLGSGGGQSPSNYGYTF.

J is TRBJ2-5 and V is TRBV9; no clear D gene. This CDR3 is 13 amino acids long. Germline V gene lookup returns CDR1 SGDLS and CDR2 YYNGEE. V shed 1 base and J shed 0 bases, with 4 bases lying between them. In DNA form, the CDR3 reads TGTGCCAGCAGCGTAAACTACCAAGAGACCCAGTACTTC. Amino acids: CASSVNYQETQYF.

This CDR3 reads CASSQWTGTEDYGYTF. CDR3 bases: TGTGCCAGCAGCCAATGGACCGGGACAGAAGACTATGGCTACACCTTC. The rearrangement uses TRBV16 and TRBJ1-2, with 7 bases that match TRBD1. This CDR3 spans 16 amino acids. Losses at the gene ends were 1 base for V and 3 bases for J; bases not matched to a gene: 8. In germline, CDR1 is KGHSY, CDR2 FQNENV.

V is TRBV11-2 and J is TRBJ2-7, with D perhaps TRBD2 (6 bases). Trimming took off 0 bases at V and 6 bases at J, with 9 bases between the two ends. The CDR3 is 13 amino acids. In germline, CDR1 is SGHAT, CDR2 FQNNGV. CDR3 coding DNA: TGTGCCAGCAGCTTAGATCGGGGGAGCGAGCAGTACTTC. Translated, it gives CASSLDRGSEQYF.

CDR3 DNA: TGTGCCAGCAGCACCGGACAGGGAGGCTATGGCTACACCTTC. It is translated as CASSTGQGGYGYTF. V is TRBV5-4 and J is TRBJ1-2; 8 positions match TRBD1. Per germline, CDR1 SGHNT and CDR2 YYREEE (reference sequence). Unmatched junction bases numbered 6, after V lost 4 bases and J lost 4 bases. There are 14 residues in the CDR3.

The V gene is TRBV5-1, the J gene TRBJ2-3; 9 nucleotides match TRBD1. The CDR3 contains 16 residues. Unmatched junction bases numbered 9, after V lost 1 base and J lost 6 bases. Looked up from germline, CDR1 is SGHRS and CDR2 is YFSETQ. Here the CDR3 DNA reads TGCGCCAGCAGCTTGACCGACAGGGGGGTAGTGGATACGCAGTATTTT. Residues: CASSLTDRGVVDTQYF.

V gene TRBV7-2 combines with J gene TRBJ1-2; 10 nucleotides line up with TRBD1. V shed 0 bases, J shed 4 bases, and the junction held 8 bases outside the gene matches. CDR3 length equals 17 residues. Germline V gene sequence: CDR1 SGHTA, CDR2 FQGNSA. The CDR3 DNA is TGTGCCAGCAGCTTAGCTCCGGGACAGGGGTGGGGCTATGGCTACACCTTC. Amino acid sequence: CASSLAPGQGWGYGYTF.

The V gene is TRBV7-2, the J gene TRBJ1-1; 9 positions agree with TRBD1. CDR1 and CDR2 (germline): SGHTA, FQGNSA. The CDR3 loop spans 14 amino acids. V was pared by 5 bases and J by 1 base, with 2 bases of the junction left unmatched. CDR3 in amino acids: CASSPGQGNTEAFF. CDR3 nucleotides: TGTGCCAGCAGCCCGGGACAGGGGAACACTGAAGCTTTCTTT.

J is TRBJ2-7 and V is TRBV25-1; D assignment may be TRBD1 or TRBD2 (5 bases each). Germline V gene sequence: CDR1 MGHDK, CDR2 SYGVNS. Trimming pared 1 base from V and 6 bases from J, leaving 13 bases between. This CDR3 has 14 residues. The CDR3 spells CASSELQWGIEQYF. CDR3 DNA: TGTGCCAGCAGTGAATTACAGTGGGGGATCGAGCAGTACTTC.

V gene TRBV7-6 combines with J gene TRBJ2-7; D might be TRBD1 (5 bases). Germline V gives CDR1 SGHVS, CDR2 FNYEAQ. The CDR3 runs to 15 residues. The ends were cut back, 5 bases at V and 3 bases at J, with 17 bases in the middle. CDR3 coding DNA: TGTGCCAGCAGCCTACAGACAGTTACCGACTACGAGCAGTACTTC. Encoded protein: CASSLQTVTDYEQYF.

The V call is TRBV4-2, the J call TRBJ2-1, with a tentative D call TRBD1 (6 bases). V gave up 3 bases and J gave up 9 bases, with 24 bases separating them. Per the germline V gene, CDR1 is LGHNA and CDR2 is YNFKEQ. CDR3 length: 17 residues. The CDR3 reads CASSHFGGQGVGGEQFF. The CDR3 nucleotides are TGTGCCAGCAGCCACTTTGGTGGTCAGGGTGTAGGGGGTGAGCAGTTCTTC.

The chain couples TRBV2 to TRBJ1-5, with D uncertain. The V end lost 4 bases, the J end lost 6 bases, and 10 bases lay between the germline ends. This CDR3 region has 13 residues. The germline gives CDR1 SNHLY, CDR2 FYNNEI. CDR3 coding DNA: TGTGCCAGCAGTGGTGGAGCGATTCAGCCCCAGCATTTT. Its translation is CASSGGAIQPQHF.

This chain links TRBV28 with TRBJ2-1; 15 nucleotides agree with TRBD2. The ends lost 4 bases at V and 3 bases at J; junction bases unmatched: 7. The CDR3 sequence is 18 residues long. Germline loops: CDR1 MDHEN, CDR2 SYDVKM. The CDR3 nucleotides are TGTGCCAGCAGTTCCTCCGGGACTAGCGGGGGGCTCTACAATGAGCAGTTCTTC. Protein sequence: CASSSSGTSGGLYNEQFF.